This TCR beta chain stems from a study of cytomegalovirus exposure and HLA in healthy donors. The V and J ends lost 3 bases and 0 bases respectively, with 5 bases between them. Per the germline V gene, CDR1 is SEHNR and CDR2 is FQNEAQ (reference sequence). The CDR3 spans 13 residues. A note on this clone: The antigen remains undetermined.

Researchers ran the PCR with 60 Vbeta and 13 Jbeta primers. The method was immunoSEQ multiplex PCR; TCRdb's version includes in-frame clones alone and lacks a portion of them. Of hundreds of thousands of clones listed, roughly 90% were seen once; the top ten hold over 0.95%. Study-level findings and limits: Reports described diagnosis of cytomegalovirus status by the classifier as highly specific and sensitive.

Input material: PBMCs. The receptor was derived from a woman younger than 30 in good health and CMV-seronegative. This sequence joins TRBV7-9 and TRBJ1-1; D uncertain. CDR3 bases: TGTGCCAGCAGCTTCACAGTGAACACTGAAGCTTTCTTT. Translation gives CASSFTVNTEAFF.